This T cell receptor (beta chain) comes out of a study of Graves' ophthalmopathy and Graves' hyperthyroidism. About the study: In this cohort's terms, stable hyperthyroidism meant no ophthalmopathy by 18 months of follow-up.

Pregnant or lactating patients and those with other autoimmune diseases or uncontrolled infections were excluded. Amplified material comprised TCR beta CDR3 regions derived from RNA transcripts. Second-round multiplex PCR came after a first-round RT-PCR that employed HTBI primers. TCRdb processed the multiplex PCR reads anew with MiXCR; each CDR3 protein has one entry. The sample carries approximately 1.2 million distinct CDR3 sequences, 35% to 45% recorded once. This clonotype was counted only a few times. CDR3 size: 13 residues. From germline, CDR1 is SGDLS and CDR2 YYNGEE. V lost 0 bases and J 5 bases, leaving 8 bases between the germline ends.

This chain uses TRBV9 with TRBJ1-1; D call uncertain. This TCR derives from an adult man with Graves' hyperthyroidism. Sequencing was carried out using peripheral blood or thyroid tissue (not recorded which). DNA of the CDR3: TGTGCCAGCAGCGTAGATCCTACAACTGAAGCTTTCTTT. This codes for CASSVDPTTEAFF.